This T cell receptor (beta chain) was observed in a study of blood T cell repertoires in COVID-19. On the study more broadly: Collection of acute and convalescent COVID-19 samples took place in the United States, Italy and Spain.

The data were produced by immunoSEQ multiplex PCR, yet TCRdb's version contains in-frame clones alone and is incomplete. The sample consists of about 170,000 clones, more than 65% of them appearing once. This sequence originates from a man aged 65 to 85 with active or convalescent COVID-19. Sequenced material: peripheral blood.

Written as DNA, the CDR3 is TGTGCCAGTAGGACCTCAGCCGCCGACTCAGGGGGCTACCCCTACGAGCAGTACTTC. Translation gives CASRTSAADSGGYPYEQYF. J is TRBJ2-7 and V is TRBV19; 8 nucleotides align to TRBD1. Trimming took 6 bases from V and 2 from J; bases not matched to a gene: 21. The CDR3 spans 19 residues. In germline, CDR1 is LNHDA, CDR2 SQIVND (reference sequence).